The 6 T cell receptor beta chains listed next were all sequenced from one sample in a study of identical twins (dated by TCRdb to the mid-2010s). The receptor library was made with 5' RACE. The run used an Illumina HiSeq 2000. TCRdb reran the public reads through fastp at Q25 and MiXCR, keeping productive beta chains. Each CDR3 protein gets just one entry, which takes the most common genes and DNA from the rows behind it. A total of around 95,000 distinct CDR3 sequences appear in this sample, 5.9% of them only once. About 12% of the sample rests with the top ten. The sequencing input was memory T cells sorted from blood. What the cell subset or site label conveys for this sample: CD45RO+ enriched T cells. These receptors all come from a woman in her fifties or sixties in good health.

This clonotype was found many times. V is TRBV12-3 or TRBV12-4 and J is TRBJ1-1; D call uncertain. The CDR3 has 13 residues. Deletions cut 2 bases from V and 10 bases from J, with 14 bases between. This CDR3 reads CASSLRGGWSAFF. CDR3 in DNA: TGTGCCAGCAGTTTACGCGGAGGTTGGTCAGCTTTCTTT.

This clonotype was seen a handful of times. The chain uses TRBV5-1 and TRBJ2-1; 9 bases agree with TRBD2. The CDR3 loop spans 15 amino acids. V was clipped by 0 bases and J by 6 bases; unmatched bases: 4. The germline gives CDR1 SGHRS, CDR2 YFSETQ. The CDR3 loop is CASSLVQGLANEQFF. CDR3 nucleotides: TGCGCCAGCAGCTTGGTTCAGGGACTAGCCAATGAGCAGTTCTTC.

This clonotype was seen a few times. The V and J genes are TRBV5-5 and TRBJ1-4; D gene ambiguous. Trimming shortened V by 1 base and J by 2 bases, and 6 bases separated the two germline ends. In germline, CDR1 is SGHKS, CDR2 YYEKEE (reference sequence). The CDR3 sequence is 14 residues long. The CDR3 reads CASSLTGTNEKLFF. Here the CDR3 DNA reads TGTGCCAGCAGCTTGACGGGTACTAATGAAAAACTGTTTTTT.

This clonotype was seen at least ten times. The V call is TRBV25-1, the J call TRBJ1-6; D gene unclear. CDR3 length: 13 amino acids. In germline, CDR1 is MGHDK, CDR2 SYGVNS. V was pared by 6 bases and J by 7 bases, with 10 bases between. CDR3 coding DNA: TGTGCCAGCAGACCCTTGGGGAATTCACCCCTCCACTTT. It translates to CASRPLGNSPLHF. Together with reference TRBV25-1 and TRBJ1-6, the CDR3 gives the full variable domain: EADIYQTPRYLVIGTGKKITLECSQTMGHDKMYWYQQDPGMELHLIHYSYGVNSTEKGDLSSESTVSRIRTEHFPLTLESARPSHTSQYLCASRPLGNSPLHFGNGTRLTVT.

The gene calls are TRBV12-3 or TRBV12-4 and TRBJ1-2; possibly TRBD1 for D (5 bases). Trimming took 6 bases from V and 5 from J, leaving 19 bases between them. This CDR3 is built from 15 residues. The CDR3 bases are TGTGCCAGCAGCTCCCGGAGAGGGGAATCGTATGGCTACACCTTC. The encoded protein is CASSSRRGESYGYTF.

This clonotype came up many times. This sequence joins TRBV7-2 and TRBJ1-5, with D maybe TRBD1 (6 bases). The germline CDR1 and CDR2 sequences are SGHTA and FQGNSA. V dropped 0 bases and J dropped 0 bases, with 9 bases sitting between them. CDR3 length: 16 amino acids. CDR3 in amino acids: CASSLADSVSNQPQHF. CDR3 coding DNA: TGTGCCAGCAGCTTAGCGGACAGCGTTAGCAATCAGCCCCAGCATTTT.